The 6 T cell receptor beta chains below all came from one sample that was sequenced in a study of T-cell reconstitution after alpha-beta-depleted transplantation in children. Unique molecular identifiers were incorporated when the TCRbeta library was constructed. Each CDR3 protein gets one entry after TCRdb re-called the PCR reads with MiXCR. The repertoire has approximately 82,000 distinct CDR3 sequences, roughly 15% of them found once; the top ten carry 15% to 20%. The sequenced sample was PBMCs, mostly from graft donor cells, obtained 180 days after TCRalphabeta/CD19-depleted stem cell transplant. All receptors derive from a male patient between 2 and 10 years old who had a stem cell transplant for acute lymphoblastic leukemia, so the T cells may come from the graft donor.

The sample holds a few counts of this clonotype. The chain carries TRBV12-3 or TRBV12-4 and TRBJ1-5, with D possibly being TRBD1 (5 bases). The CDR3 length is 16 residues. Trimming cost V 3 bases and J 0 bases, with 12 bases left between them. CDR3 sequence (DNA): TGTGCCAGCAGTTTGGCAGGGTCGGTTAGCAATCAGCCCCAGCATTTT. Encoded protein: CASSLAGSVSNQPQHF.

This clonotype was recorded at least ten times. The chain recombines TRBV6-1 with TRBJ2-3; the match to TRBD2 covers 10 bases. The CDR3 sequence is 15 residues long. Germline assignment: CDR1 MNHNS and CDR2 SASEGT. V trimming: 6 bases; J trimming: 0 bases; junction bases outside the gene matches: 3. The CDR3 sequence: CASSGLAASTDTQYF. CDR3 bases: TGTGCCAGCAGCGGACTAGCGGCTAGCACAGATACGCAGTATTTT.

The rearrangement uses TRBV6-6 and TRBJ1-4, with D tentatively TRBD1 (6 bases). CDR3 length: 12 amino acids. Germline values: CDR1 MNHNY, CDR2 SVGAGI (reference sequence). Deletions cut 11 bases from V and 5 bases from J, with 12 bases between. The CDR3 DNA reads TGTGCCGTAAGGGGGTACAATGAAAAACTGTTTTTT. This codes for CAVRGYNEKLFF.

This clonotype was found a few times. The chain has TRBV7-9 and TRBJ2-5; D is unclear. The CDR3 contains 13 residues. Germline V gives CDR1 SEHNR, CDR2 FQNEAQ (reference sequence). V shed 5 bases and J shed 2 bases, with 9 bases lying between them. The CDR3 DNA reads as TGTGCCAGCAGCGCCCGGGTTCAAGAGACCCAGTACTTC. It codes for CASSARVQETQYF.

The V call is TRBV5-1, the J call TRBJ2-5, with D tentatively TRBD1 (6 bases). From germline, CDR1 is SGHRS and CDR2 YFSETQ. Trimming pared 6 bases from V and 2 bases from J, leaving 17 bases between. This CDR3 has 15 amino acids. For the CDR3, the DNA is TGCGCCAGCACACTCGAAGGGGGTTCTCAAGAGACCCAGTACTTC. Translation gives CASTLEGGSQETQYF.

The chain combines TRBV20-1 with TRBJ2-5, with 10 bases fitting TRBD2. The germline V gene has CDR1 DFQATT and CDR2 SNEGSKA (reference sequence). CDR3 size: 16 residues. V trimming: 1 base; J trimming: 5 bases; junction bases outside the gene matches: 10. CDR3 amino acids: CSARVISGGASETQYF. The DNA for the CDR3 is TGCAGTGCTAGAGTCATCAGCGGGGGGGCCTCGGAGACCCAGTACTTC.